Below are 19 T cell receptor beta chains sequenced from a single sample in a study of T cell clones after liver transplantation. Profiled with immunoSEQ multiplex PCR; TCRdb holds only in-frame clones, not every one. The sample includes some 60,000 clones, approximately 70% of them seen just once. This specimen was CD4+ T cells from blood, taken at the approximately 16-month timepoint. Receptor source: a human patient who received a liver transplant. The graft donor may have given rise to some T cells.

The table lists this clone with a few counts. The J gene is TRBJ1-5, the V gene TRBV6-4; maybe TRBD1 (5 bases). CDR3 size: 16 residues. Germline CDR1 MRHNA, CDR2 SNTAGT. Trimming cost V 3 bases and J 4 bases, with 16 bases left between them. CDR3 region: CASSDRTMGENQPQHF. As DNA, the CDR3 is TGTGCCAGCAGTGATAGGACAATGGGGGAAAATCAGCCCCAGCATTTT.

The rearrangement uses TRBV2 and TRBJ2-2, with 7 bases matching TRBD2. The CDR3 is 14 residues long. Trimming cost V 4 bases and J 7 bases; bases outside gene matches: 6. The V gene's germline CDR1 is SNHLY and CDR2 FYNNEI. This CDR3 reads CASSGEGGVGELFF. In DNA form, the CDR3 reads TGTGCCAGCAGTGGCGAGGGAGGGGTCGGGGAGCTGTTTTTT.

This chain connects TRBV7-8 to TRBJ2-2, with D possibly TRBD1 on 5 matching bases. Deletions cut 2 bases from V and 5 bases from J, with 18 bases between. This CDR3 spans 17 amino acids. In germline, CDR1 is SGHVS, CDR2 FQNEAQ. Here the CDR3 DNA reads TGTGCCAGCAGCTTAACCCCGACAGTGGGATATACCGGGGAGCTGTTTTTT. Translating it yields CASSLTPTVGYTGELFF.

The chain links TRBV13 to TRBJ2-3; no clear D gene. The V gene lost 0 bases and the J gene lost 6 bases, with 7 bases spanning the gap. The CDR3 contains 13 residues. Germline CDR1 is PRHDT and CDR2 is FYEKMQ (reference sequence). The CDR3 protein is CASSLGGLDTQYF. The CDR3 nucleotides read TGTGCCAGCAGCTTAGGAGGGTTGGATACGCAGTATTTT.

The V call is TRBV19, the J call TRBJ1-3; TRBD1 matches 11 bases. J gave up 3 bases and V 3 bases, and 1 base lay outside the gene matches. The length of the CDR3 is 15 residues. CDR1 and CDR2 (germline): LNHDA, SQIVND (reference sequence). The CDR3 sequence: CASSMGQGDGNTIYF. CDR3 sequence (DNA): TGTGCCAGTAGTATGGGACAGGGGGATGGAAACACCATATATTTT.

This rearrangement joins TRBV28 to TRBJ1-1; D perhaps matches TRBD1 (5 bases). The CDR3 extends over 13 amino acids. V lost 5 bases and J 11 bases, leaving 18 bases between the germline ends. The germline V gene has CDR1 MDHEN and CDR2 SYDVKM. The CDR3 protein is CASSLPSGTFAFF. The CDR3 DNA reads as TGTGCCAGCAGTCTTCCGTCCGGGACTTTCGCTTTCTTT.

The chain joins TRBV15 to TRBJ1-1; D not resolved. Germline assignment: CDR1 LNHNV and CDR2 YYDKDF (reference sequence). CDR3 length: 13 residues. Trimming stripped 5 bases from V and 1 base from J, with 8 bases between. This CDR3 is CATSWMENTEAFF. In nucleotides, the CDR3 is TGTGCCACCAGCTGGATGGAGAACACTGAAGCTTTCTTT.

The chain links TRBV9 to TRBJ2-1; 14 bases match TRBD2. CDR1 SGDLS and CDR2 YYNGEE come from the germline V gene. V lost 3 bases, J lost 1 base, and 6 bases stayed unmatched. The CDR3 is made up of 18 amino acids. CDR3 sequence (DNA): TGTGCCAGCAGCGCCGGGACTAGCGGGAGTAGTTCCTACAATGAGCAGTTCTTC. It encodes CASSAGTSGSSSYNEQFF.

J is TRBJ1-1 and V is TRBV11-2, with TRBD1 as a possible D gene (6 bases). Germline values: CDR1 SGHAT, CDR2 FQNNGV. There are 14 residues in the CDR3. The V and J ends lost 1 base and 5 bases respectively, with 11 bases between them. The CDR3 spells CASSLGQGWTEAFF. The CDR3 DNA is TGTGCCAGCAGCTTAGGGCAGGGGTGGACTGAAGCTTTCTTT. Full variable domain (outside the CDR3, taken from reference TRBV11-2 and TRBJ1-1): EAGVAQSPRYKIIEKRQSVAFWCNPISGHATLYWYQQILGQGPKLLIQFQNNGVVDDSQLPKDRFSAERLKGVDSTLKIQPAKLEDSAVYLCASSLGQGWTEAFFGQGTRLTVV.

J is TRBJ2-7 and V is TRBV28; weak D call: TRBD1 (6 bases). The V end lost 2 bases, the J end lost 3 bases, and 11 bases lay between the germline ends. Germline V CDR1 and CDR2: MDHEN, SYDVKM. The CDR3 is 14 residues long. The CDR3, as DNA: TGTGCCAGCAGTTTACAGGGGACCTACTACGAGCAGTACGTC. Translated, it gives CASSLQGTYYEQYV.

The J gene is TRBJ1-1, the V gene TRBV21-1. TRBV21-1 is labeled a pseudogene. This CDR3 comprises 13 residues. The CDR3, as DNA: TGTGCCAGCAGCCGACGGGGGAACACTGAAGCTTTCTTT. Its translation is CASSRRGNTEAFF.

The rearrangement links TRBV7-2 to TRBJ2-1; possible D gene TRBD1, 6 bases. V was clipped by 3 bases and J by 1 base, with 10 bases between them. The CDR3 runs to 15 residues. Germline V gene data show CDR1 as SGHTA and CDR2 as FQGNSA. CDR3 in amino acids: CASSFYTGSYNEQFF. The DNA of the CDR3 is TGTGCCAGCAGCTTTTATACAGGGTCCTACAATGAGCAGTTCTTC.

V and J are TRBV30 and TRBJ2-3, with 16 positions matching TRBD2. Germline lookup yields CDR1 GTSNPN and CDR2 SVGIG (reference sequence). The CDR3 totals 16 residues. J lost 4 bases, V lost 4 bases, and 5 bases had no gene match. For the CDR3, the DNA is TGTGCCTGGACGCCGGGACTAGCGGGAGGGCCAGATACGCAGTATTTT. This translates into CAWTPGLAGGPDTQYF.

In DNA, the CDR3 is TGCGCCAGCAGCTTGGGAGGGCAGCCTTTGCAAGAGACCCAGTACTTC. The encoded protein is CASSLGGQPLQETQYF. The genes are TRBV5-1 and TRBJ2-5, with D maybe TRBD2 (5 bases). This CDR3 is 16 amino acids long. Looked up from germline, CDR1 is SGHRS and CDR2 is YFSETQ. V was pared by 0 bases and J by 2 bases, with 14 bases between.

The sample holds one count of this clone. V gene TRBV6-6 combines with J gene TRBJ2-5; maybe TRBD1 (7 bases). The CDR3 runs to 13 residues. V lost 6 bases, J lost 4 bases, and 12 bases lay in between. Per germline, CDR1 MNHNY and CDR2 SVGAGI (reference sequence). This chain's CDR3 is CASRLQGGETQYF. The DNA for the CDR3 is TGTGCCAGCAGATTGCAGGGGGGAGAGACCCAGTACTTC.

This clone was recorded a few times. The chain's CDR3 is CASSLAVQGRRQETQYF. The CDR3 bases are TGTGCCAGCAGCTTAGCCGTGCAGGGTCGTAGGCAAGAGACCCAGTACTTC. This sequence joins TRBV7-8 and TRBJ2-5; maybe TRBD1 (5 bases). This CDR3 contains 17 residues. Trimming shortened V by 0 bases and J by 2 bases, and 16 bases separated the two germline ends. Germline V gene data show CDR1 as SGHVS and CDR2 as FQNEAQ.

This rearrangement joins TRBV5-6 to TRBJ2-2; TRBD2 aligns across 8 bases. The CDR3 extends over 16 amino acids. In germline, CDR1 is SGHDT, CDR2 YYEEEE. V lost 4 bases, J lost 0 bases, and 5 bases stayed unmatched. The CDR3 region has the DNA TGTGCCAGCAGCAGACTAGCGATCGCGAACACCGGGGAGCTGTTTTTT. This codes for CASSRLAIANTGELFF.

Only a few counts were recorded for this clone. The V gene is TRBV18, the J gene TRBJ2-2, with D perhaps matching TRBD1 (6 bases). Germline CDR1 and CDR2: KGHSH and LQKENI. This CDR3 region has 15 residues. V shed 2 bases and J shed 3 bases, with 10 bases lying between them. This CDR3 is CASSPEGVDTGELFF. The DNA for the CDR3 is TGTGCCAGCTCACCAGAGGGGGTTGACACCGGGGAGCTGTTTTTT.

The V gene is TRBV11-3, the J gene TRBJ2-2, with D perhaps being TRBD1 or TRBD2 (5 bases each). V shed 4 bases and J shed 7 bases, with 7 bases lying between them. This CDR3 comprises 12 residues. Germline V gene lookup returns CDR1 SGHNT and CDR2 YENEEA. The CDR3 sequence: CASSSRGGELFF. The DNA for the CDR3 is TGTGCCAGCAGCTCGAGGGGCGGGGAGCTGTTTTTT.